This TCR beta chain was captured by sequencing in a study of blood T cell repertoires in COVID-19. As for the study in general: COVID-19 samples from acute and convalescent phases originated in the United States, Italy and Spain. T cells, B-cell-depleted T cells, or PBMCs provided the cDNA or gDNA that served as material.

Methods used by the authors: Estimates of nucleated cell counts were drawn from the amplification of reference gene primers. Assay used: immunoSEQ multiplex PCR; TCRdb lists only in-frame clones, some missing. V, J and clone size are those of that table, while D and trimming were read from the DNA. The sample records roughly 140,000 clones, roughly 85% being singletons. Looked up from germline, CDR1 is SGHKS and CDR2 is YYEKEE (reference sequence). CDR3 length: 19 residues. The V segment lost 0 bases and the J segment 0 bases; nucleotides outside the gene matches: 7. The chain combines TRBV5-5 with TRBJ2-6, with 9 nucleotides matching TRBD2. The source material was peripheral blood. The receptor was isolated from a man between 65 and 85 years old with acute or convalescent COVID-19. CDR3: CASSLDSLAGFSGANVLTF. CDR3 coding DNA: TGTGCCAGCAGCTTGGATTCCCTAGCGGGGTTCTCTGGGGCCAACGTCCTGACTTTC.